The 15 T cell receptor beta chains reported below all come from one sample, sequenced in a study of preoperative IRX-2 immunotherapy in early breast cancer. The treatment is: preoperative locoregional IRX-2 cytokine immunotherapy. Assay used: immunoSEQ multiplex PCR; TCRdb lists only in-frame clones, some missing. Among roughly 30,000 clones listed, over 80% were seen once. The sequenced sample was lymph node tissue, obtained from a patient treated with IRX-2 immunotherapy. The receptors were gathered from a human donor with breast cancer.

This sequence joins TRBV14 and TRBJ2-7; D is tentatively TRBD1 or TRBD2 (5 bases each). The V end was cut by 2 bases, the J end by 0 bases, with 8 bases between. CDR3 size: 14 residues. CDR1 and CDR2 (germline): SGHDN, FVKESK. CDR3 in DNA: TGTGCCAGCAGCCAATACGGGGCCTCCTACGAGCAGTACTTC. It specifies CASSQYGASYEQYF. The entire variable domain, with the rest obtained from reference TRBV14 and TRBJ2-7, is as follows: EAGVTQFPSHSVIEKGQTVTLRCDPISGHDNLYWYRRVMGKEIKFLLHFVKESKQDESGMPNNRFLAERTGGTYSTLKVQPAELEDSGVYFCASSQYGASYEQYFGPGTRLTVT.

This clone appeared a single time. The chain is built from TRBV11-3 and TRBJ1-3; D may be TRBD1 (6 bases). This CDR3 comprises 16 residues. CDR1 is SGHNT and CDR2 is YENEEA in the germline V gene. V lost 3 bases and J lost 0, with 12 bases in between. This chain's CDR3 is CASSLPRGFSGNTIYF. DNA for the CDR3: TGTGCCAGCAGCTTGCCCAGGGGTTTCTCTGGAAACACCATATATTTT.

This clone has more than one count but fewer than ten. The gene calls are TRBV14 and TRBJ2-7; 7 nucleotides align to TRBD2. Germline values: CDR1 SGHDN, CDR2 FVKESK. After removal of 1 base from V and 7 bases from J, the junction contained 4 bases not matched to a gene. The CDR3 totals 13 residues. CDR3 region: CASSQGPAGEQYF. The CDR3 DNA sequence: TGTGCCAGCAGCCAAGGCCCAGCGGGGGAGCAGTACTTC.

The rearrangement joins TRBV19 to TRBJ2-1; 9 nucleotides line up with TRBD2. The V segment lost 5 bases and the J segment 8 bases; nucleotides outside the gene matches: 10. Germline CDR1 reads LNHDA; CDR2 reads SQIVND (reference sequence). The CDR3 covers 15 residues. CDR3 coding DNA: TGTGCCAGTAGTCCCCCCCGCGGGAGGGACTATGAGCAGTTCTTC. Translated, it gives CASSPPRGRDYEQFF.

The chain has TRBV29-1 and TRBJ2-7; possibly TRBD1 for D (6 bases). CDR1 is SQVTM, CDR2 ANQGSEA, per germline. The ends were cut back, 5 bases at V and 1 base at J, with 9 bases in the middle. The CDR3 covers 12 residues. As DNA, the CDR3 is TGCAGCGTTAAGACAGGTTCCTACGAGCAGTACTTC. As protein: CSVKTGSYEQYF.

The chain uses TRBV2 and TRBJ1-2; 7 bases are a match to TRBD1. Germline V CDR1 and CDR2: SNHLY, FYNNEI. V shed 5 bases, J shed 8 bases, and the junction held 5 bases outside the gene matches. This CDR3 contains 12 residues. Here the CDR3 DNA reads TGTGCCAGCAGTCCGGGGACAGTCGGCTACACCTTC. Amino acids: CASSPGTVGYTF.

The CDR3 region is CASSTSGRAYGEQFF. The CDR3 coding sequence is TGTGCCAGTAGTACTAGCGGGAGGGCTTATGGTGAGCAGTTCTTC. This rearrangement joins TRBV19 to TRBJ2-1, with 12 bases identical to TRBD2. Germline values: CDR1 LNHDA, CDR2 SQIVND (reference sequence). The CDR3 runs 15 residues. Germline trimming cut 4 bases from V and 9 bases from J; bases unmatched to any gene: 7.

This clone occurred a few times. V is TRBV19 and J is TRBJ1-1; possible D gene TRBD1, 5 bases. Germline CDR1 reads LNHDA; CDR2 reads SQIVND (reference sequence). V gave up 4 bases and J gave up 1 base, with 10 bases separating them. CDR3 length: 14 amino acids. The CDR3 loop reads CASSTGGRNTEAFF. The CDR3 nucleotides are TGTGCCAGTAGTACGGGGGGACGGAACACTGAAGCTTTCTTT.

This chain uses TRBV19 with TRBJ1-5, with no clear D. Germline V gives CDR1 LNHDA, CDR2 SQIVND (reference sequence). The length of the CDR3 is 13 residues. V gave up 10 bases and J gave up 3 bases, with 13 bases separating them. CDR3 DNA sequence: TGTGCCACCAGGACGGACCCCAATCAGCCCCAGCATTTT. Amino acids: CATRTDPNQPQHF.

This clone was seen only a few times. The chain has TRBV6-8 and TRBJ1-4; the D is unclear. Germline CDR1 is MNHGY and CDR2 is SAAAGT. V was pared by 4 bases and J by 5 bases, with 14 bases between. This CDR3 spans 15 amino acids. CDR3: CASSFRGRYNEKLFF. CDR3 bases: TGTGCCAGCAGTTTCCGGGGTCGATACAATGAAAAACTGTTTTTT.

This clone has a single count. The CDR3 DNA reads TGTGCCAGCAGCTTAGGTCTAGCAAACACCGGGGAGCTGTTTTTT. Translating it yields CASSLGLANTGELFF. The rearrangement links TRBV7-6 to TRBJ2-2; a possible D gene is TRBD2 (5 bases). The CDR3 is made up of 15 amino acids. Trimming removed 1 base at V and 2 bases at J, with 8 bases between. CDR1 and CDR2 (germline): SGHVS, FNYEAQ.

The V call is TRBV19, the J call TRBJ2-1, with D perhaps TRBD2 (5 bases). The CDR3 contains 13 residues. The V and J ends lost 7 bases and 7 bases respectively, with 14 bases between them. The germline V gene encodes CDR1 LNHDA and CDR2 SQIVND (reference sequence). The DNA of the CDR3 is TGTGCCAGTACCCCCACGGGGTGGAATGAGCAGTTCTTC. Protein product: CASTPTGWNEQFF.

This chain uses TRBV5-1 with TRBJ1-5; maybe TRBD1 (5 bases). The CDR3 has 15 residues. CDR1 and CDR2 (germline): SGHRS, YFSETQ. Trimming pared 1 base from V and 7 bases from J, leaving 15 bases between. The CDR3 sequence is CASSLSGREGQPQHF. In DNA form, the CDR3 reads TGCGCCAGCAGCTTGTCGGGCAGGGAGGGACAGCCCCAGCATTTT.

The V call is TRBV11-3, the J call TRBJ1-1, with TRBD1 as a possible D gene (5 bases). V lost 5 bases, J lost 1 base, and 11 bases lay in between. Per the germline V gene, CDR1 is SGHNT and CDR2 is YENEEA. The CDR3 contains 14 residues. The CDR3 DNA reads TGTGCCAGCAGCCGGGGCGGCGGGAACACTGAAGCTTTCTTT. This gives the protein CASSRGGGNTEAFF.

The V and J genes are TRBV11-3 and TRBJ1-3, with TRBD1 as a possible D gene (6 bases). Germline V gives CDR1 SGHNT, CDR2 YENEEA. V lost 4 bases, J lost 0 bases, and 13 bases lay in between. The CDR3 is 16 residues long. Written as DNA, the CDR3 is TGTGCCAGCAGCTCCCTCGGGGGGGCCTCTGGAAACACCATATATTTT. Translation gives CASSSLGGASGNTIYF.